This T cell receptor (beta chain) originates from a study of cytomegalovirus exposure and HLA in healthy donors. In this sample, this clone turned up a few times. The PCR used 60 Vbeta and 13 Jbeta primers. Original analysis: The count from a later analysis was some 76 million unique TCR beta chains, some 12 million of them shared. Libraries were prepared by immunoSEQ multiplex PCR; TCRdb keeps only in-frame clonotypes and omits some of them. The DNA gave D and trimming, while V, J and clone size come from that table. This table has over 100,000 clones, around a tenth appearing once. At collection, donors were nominally healthy, but unrecorded immune exposures were probable. Sequenced sample: PBMCs. The TCR comes from a man between 35 and 55 years old in good health and CMV-seropositive.

The CDR3 reads CASSEWASGTDTQYF. CDR3 in DNA: TGTGCCAGCAGTGAATGGGCTAGCGGAACAGATACGCAGTATTTT. The rearrangement uses TRBV25-1 and TRBJ2-3, with 7 bases identical to TRBD2. V lost 1 base and J lost 3; bases outside the gene matches: 4. The germline V gene encodes CDR1 MGHDK and CDR2 SYGVNS. This CDR3 has 15 residues.